Below are 31 T cell receptor beta chains sequenced from a single sample in a study of control samples from healthy donors and cancer patients. The method was immunoSEQ multiplex PCR; TCRdb's version includes in-frame clones alone and lacks a portion of them. Of 130,000 to 150,000 clones listed, around 92% are singletons. Sequenced: blood. The receptors here all came from a man in his thirties or forties in good health.

This clone has only one observation. The chain uses TRBV9 and TRBJ1-1; D might be TRBD1 (5 bases). The germline V and J ends were trimmed by 0 bases and 1 base, with 7 bases remaining between them. Germline CDR1 reads SGDLS; CDR2 reads YYNGEE. This CDR3 has 14 residues. The CDR3 is CASSVVGENTEAFF. The CDR3 DNA reads TGTGCCAGCAGCGTAGTGGGGGAGAACACTGAAGCTTTCTTT.

This chain links TRBV5-7 with TRBJ2-3, with TRBD1 identical over 7 bases. TRBV5-7 is treated as an ORF (open reading frame) with a function not yet certain. The CDR3 is 18 residues long. V trimming: 4 bases; J trimming: 7 bases; junction bases outside the gene matches: 21. The CDR3 bases are TGTGCCAGCAGCCTGGGAACCGGGACAGAAATAGATCCCAATACGCAGTATTTT. The encoded protein is CASSLGTGTEIDPNTQYF.

This clone was seen a handful of times. V is TRBV9 and J is TRBJ2-4; 8 nucleotides line up with TRBD2. CDR1 and CDR2 from the germline V gene are SGDLS and YYNGEE. Unmatched junction bases numbered 11, after V lost 4 bases and J lost 8 bases. This CDR3 comprises 15 residues. This chain's CDR3 is CASSPTGGGWDIQYF. The CDR3 DNA sequence: TGTGCCAGCAGCCCGACGGGGGGGGGCTGGGACATTCAGTACTTC.

This sequence joins TRBV6-6 and TRBJ1-3; the D gene is possibly TRBD1 (5 bases). CDR1 MNHNY and CDR2 SVGAGI come from the germline V gene (reference sequence). Trimming took off 0 bases at V and 4 bases at J, with 7 bases between the two ends. CDR3 length: 14 residues. The CDR3 protein is CASSYSTAGNTIYF. The CDR3 DNA follows: TGTGCCAGCAGTTACTCGACAGCCGGAAACACCATATATTTT.

The V call is TRBV7-9, the J call TRBJ1-1, with TRBD1 as a possible D gene (5 bases). V lost 1 base, J lost 3 bases, and 12 bases lay in between. This CDR3 is built from 15 residues. Germline CDR1 SEHNR, CDR2 FQNEAQ (reference sequence). The CDR3 nucleotides read TGTGCCAGCAGCTTAGGATCGAGCAGGGACACTGAAGCTTTCTTT. Protein: CASSLGSSRDTEAFF.

This clone was counted a single time. The genes are TRBV7-9 and TRBJ1-2; possibly TRBD1 for D (5 bases). This CDR3 contains 14 residues. V dropped 5 bases and J dropped 3 bases, with 13 bases sitting between them. CDR1 SEHNR and CDR2 FQNEAQ come from the germline V gene (reference sequence). In DNA form, the CDR3 reads TGTGCCAGCAGCGACCGGGACCGCTACTATGGCTACACCTTC. The encoded protein is CASSDRDRYYGYTF.

V is TRBV6-7 and J is TRBJ1-5; a weak D match, TRBD1 (6 bases). TRBV6-7 is classed as an ORF, of uncertain function. This CDR3 region has 16 residues. Between the trimmed V and J ends, which lost 0 bases and 0 bases, there was a span of 9 bases. CDR3 sequence: CASSYSNRDSNQPQHF. The CDR3 DNA reads TGTGCCAGCAGTTACTCGAACAGGGATAGCAATCAGCCCCAGCATTTT.

This chain connects TRBV25-1 to TRBJ2-2; 7 bases match TRBD1. Germline CDR1 is MGHDK and CDR2 is SYGVNS. Germline trimming cut 8 bases from V and 1 base from J; bases unmatched to any gene: 7. This CDR3 contains 15 residues. The chain's CDR3 is CASLARGMNTGELFF. CDR3 coding DNA: TGTGCCAGCCTAGCCAGGGGGATGAACACCGGGGAGCTGTTTTTT.

V is TRBV28 and J is TRBJ1-2; 10 bases align to TRBD1. CDR1 and CDR2 (germline): MDHEN, SYDVKM. The junction had 4 bases not matched to a gene; V was cut back by 5 bases and J by 4 bases. This CDR3 has 14 amino acids. CDR3 loop: CASSLTGGSYGYTF. The CDR3 DNA sequence: TGTGCCAGCAGTCTGACAGGGGGCTCCTATGGCTACACCTTC.

This chain connects TRBV11-2 to TRBJ2-7; 7 bases are shared with TRBD1. The germline gives CDR1 SGHAT, CDR2 FQNNGV. The J segment lost 2 bases and the V segment lost 4 bases, leaving 8 bases of the junction unmatched. The CDR3 covers 15 residues. CDR3 loop: CASSYSGTEAYEQYF. The DNA for the CDR3 is TGTGCCAGCAGCTATTCCGGGACAGAAGCCTACGAGCAGTACTTC. The complete variable domain, with remaining parts taken from reference TRBV11-2 and TRBJ2-7, reads EAGVAQSPRYKIIEKRQSVAFWCNPISGHATLYWYQQILGQGPKLLIQFQNNGVVDDSQLPKDRFSAERLKGVDSTLKIQPAKLEDSAVYLCASSYSGTEAYEQYFGPGTRLTVT.

V and J are TRBV2 and TRBJ2-1, with D unresolved. Trimming took off 2 bases at V and 6 bases at J, with 8 bases between the two ends. Germline loops: CDR1 SNHLY, CDR2 FYNNEI. This CDR3 region has 13 residues. CDR3 in amino acids: CASSESFVNEQFF. CDR3 bases: TGTGCCAGCAGTGAATCCTTCGTCAATGAGCAGTTCTTC.

The chain combines TRBV19 with TRBJ2-5; 8 nucleotides agree with TRBD1. The V and J ends lost 9 bases and 1 base, in that order; junction bases with no gene match: 10. Germline CDR1 is LNHDA and CDR2 is SQIVND (reference sequence). The CDR3 has 15 residues. CDR3 sequence reads: CASSTATGVQETQYF. The CDR3 region has the DNA TGTGCCAGCTCCACCGCGACAGGGGTCCAAGAGACCCAGTACTTC.

The rearrangement uses TRBV20-1 and TRBJ1-1, with a possible D match to TRBD1 (6 bases). This CDR3 contains 11 residues. Germline V gene sequence: CDR1 DFQATT, CDR2 SNEGSKA (reference sequence). V shed 1 base and J shed 11 bases, with 11 bases lying between them. DNA for the CDR3: TGCAGTGCTAGAGGGGCAGGGGTTGCTTTCTTT. It specifies CSARGAGVAFF.

The chain links TRBV21-1 to TRBJ1-6; TRBD1 is the table's D call, not checked against the DNA. TRBV21-1 is an annotated pseudogene. CDR3 length equals 15 residues. CDR3 protein: CASSKDGGQDLFLHF. DNA for the CDR3: TGTGCCAGCAGCAAAGACGGAGGACAGGATCTTTTCCTCCACTTT.

With respect to this clone: The junction and the germline gene differ at one end; a read error may be behind it. DNA of the CDR3: TGCGCCAGCAGCCAGGACACTGTAGTGGGGTTT. Its translation is CASSQDTVVGF. The chain recombines TRBV4-1 with TRBJ1-1, with D possibly being TRBD1 (5 bases). This CDR3 region has 11 residues. CDR1 is MGHRA and CDR2 is YSYEKL in the germline V gene.

The V call is TRBV7-8, the J call TRBJ1-5; D remains unclear. The V gene's germline CDR1 is SGHVS and CDR2 FQNEAQ. The V end lost 1 base, the J end lost 9 bases, and 7 bases lay between the germline ends. The CDR3 has 12 residues. The CDR3 DNA follows: TGTGCCAGCAGCTTAGAGAGGGTGCCCCAGCATTTT. Translated, it gives CASSLERVPQHF.

The chain carries TRBV25-1 and TRBJ1-4; the D gene is possibly TRBD1 (5 bases). V shed 7 bases and J shed 6 bases, with 12 bases lying between them. Germline V CDR1 and CDR2: MGHDK, SYGVNS. This CDR3 is 13 amino acids long. CDR3 bases: TGTGCCAGCACCTCAGGGCTGGATGAAAAACTGTTTTTT. The encoded protein is CASTSGLDEKLFF.

The V and J genes are TRBV29-1 and TRBJ1-1; TRBD1 agrees at 9 bases. The germline CDR1 and CDR2 sequences are SQVTM and ANQGSEA. The CDR3 totals 15 residues. Trimming took 2 bases from V and 4 from J; bases not matched to a gene: 8. The CDR3 DNA is TGCAGCGTTGAACCAGCGGGACAGGGAGCCACTGAAGCTTTCTTT. It specifies CSVEPAGQGATEAFF.

V usage is TRBV9 and J usage is TRBJ2-1, with a possible D match to TRBD1 (6 bases). Germline CDR1 and CDR2: SGDLS and YYNGEE. With 0 bases removed from V and 6 bases from J, the gap between germline ends came to 16 bases. The length of the CDR3 is 16 residues. The CDR3 DNA follows: TGTGCCAGCAGCGTAGCTGGGGGCATCCTTGGCAATGAGCAGTTCTTC. This gives the protein CASSVAGGILGNEQFF. Using reference TRBV9 and TRBJ2-1 for the parts outside the CDR3, the full variable domain is DSGVTQTPKHLITATGQRVTLRCSPRSGDLSVYWYQQSLDQGLQFLIQYYNGEERAKGNILERFSAQQFPDLHSELNLSSLELGDSALYFCASSVAGGILGNEQFFGPGTRLTVL.

This chain links TRBV2 with TRBJ1-2; TRBD1 might be the D (5 bases). The germline V gene encodes CDR1 SNHLY and CDR2 FYNNEI. V lost 3 bases and J 2 bases, leaving 16 bases between the germline ends. CDR3 length: 16 residues. In nucleotides, the CDR3 is TGTGCCAGCAGTGAGGGGCCCGGGGGACCCAACTATGGCTACACCTTC. It specifies CASSEGPGGPNYGYTF.

The chain is built from TRBV6-6 and TRBJ1-4; D gene ambiguous. Trimming took off 6 bases at V and 8 bases at J, with 19 bases between the two ends. Germline loops: CDR1 MNHNY, CDR2 SVGAGI (reference sequence). The CDR3 covers 15 residues. In DNA, the CDR3 is TGTGCCAGCAGCAACCCCCGGGAGGGTAGAGAAAAACTGTTTTTT. Protein product: CASSNPREGREKLFF.

V and J are TRBV5-6 and TRBJ2-7, with 7 bases aligning to TRBD2. From germline, CDR1 is SGHDT and CDR2 YYEEEE. The J segment lost 4 bases and the V segment lost 4 bases, leaving 8 bases of the junction unmatched. CDR3 length equals 14 residues. The CDR3 sequence: CASSDGLGAYEQYF. CDR3 DNA: TGTGCCAGCAGCGATGGACTAGGGGCGTACGAGCAGTACTTC.

V gene TRBV4-2 combines with J gene TRBJ2-1, with 9 bases matching TRBD1. The CDR3 sequence is 18 residues long. Looked up from germline, CDR1 is LGHNA and CDR2 is YNFKEQ. V lost 1 base to trimming and J lost 1 base; unmatched junction nucleotides: 8. The CDR3 reads CASSQAPGQGGSYNEQFF. CDR3 DNA: TGTGCCAGCAGCCAAGCCCCGGGACAGGGTGGATCCTACAATGAGCAGTTCTTC.

The chain links TRBV24-1 to TRBJ2-1, with 10 bases fitting TRBD2. The CDR3 sequence is 16 residues long. Germline CDR1 reads KGHDR; CDR2 reads SFDVKD. V lost 4 bases and J lost 4; bases outside the gene matches: 6. The CDR3 spells CATSEPQAGGYNEQFF. CDR3 DNA: TGTGCCACCAGTGAACCCCAAGCGGGGGGGTACAATGAGCAGTTCTTC.

This chain connects TRBV18 to TRBJ1-2; 10 positions match TRBD1. CDR3 length: 14 amino acids. Germline assignment: CDR1 KGHSH and CDR2 LQKENI. Trimming cost V 5 bases and J 7 bases; bases outside gene matches: 7. DNA of the CDR3: TGTGCCAGCTCATCCCGGACAGGGGGATCTGGCTACACCTTC. Its protein product is CASSSRTGGSGYTF.

This clone came up once. The chain has TRBV28 and TRBJ1-2; D uncertain. Germline values: CDR1 MDHEN, CDR2 SYDVKM. The CDR3 sequence is 13 residues long. V gave up 4 bases and J gave up 4 bases, with 10 bases separating them. The CDR3 protein is CASSSLALYGYTF. The CDR3 DNA follows: TGTGCCAGCAGTTCCCTCGCCCTCTATGGCTACACCTTC.

This clone came up once. The chain combines TRBV30 with TRBJ2-6; D is uncertain. Trimming took 4 bases from V and 0 from J, leaving 16 bases between them. Germline V gene data show CDR1 as GTSNPN and CDR2 as SVGIG (reference sequence). The CDR3 is 17 residues long. In DNA, the CDR3 is TGTGCCTGGACCAGAACCACTATAAGCTCTGGGGCCAACGTCCTGACTTTC. Translation gives CAWTRTTISSGANVLTF. Full variable domain (rest looked up from reference TRBV30 and TRBJ2-6): SQTIHQWPATLVQPVGSPLSLECTVEGTSNPNLYWYRQAAGRGLQLLFYSVGIGQISSEVPQNLSASRPQDRQFILSSKKLLLSDSGFYLCAWTRTTISSGANVLTFGAGSRLTVL.

This clone was seen a few times. The J gene is TRBJ1-1, the V gene TRBV5-5; D unclear. Germline values: CDR1 SGHKS, CDR2 YYEKEE (reference sequence). The CDR3 has 12 amino acids. V lost 4 bases, J lost 6 bases, and 10 bases lay in between. This CDR3 reads CASSPLGAEAFF. DNA of the CDR3: TGTGCCAGCAGCCCTCTTGGGGCTGAAGCTTTCTTT.

The chain uses TRBV27 and TRBJ2-1, with TRBD2 identical over 8 bases. Germline lookup yields CDR1 MNHEY and CDR2 SMNVEV (reference sequence). V lost 2 bases to trimming and J lost 0 bases; unmatched junction nucleotides: 0. There are 15 residues in the CDR3. CDR3 in amino acids: CASSLAGGSYNEQFF. The CDR3 DNA sequence: TGTGCCAGCAGTTTAGCGGGGGGCTCCTACAATGAGCAGTTCTTC.

This clone was detected only once. The chain recombines TRBV11-2 with TRBJ2-1; 8 bases are shared with TRBD1. Germline CDR1 SGHAT, CDR2 FQNNGV. This CDR3 has 15 residues. The J segment lost 8 bases and the V segment lost 4 bases, leaving 10 bases of the junction unmatched. The DNA of the CDR3 is TGTGCCAGCAGCTCCCGGGACAGGTCGGTAGATGAGCAGTTCTTC. Its protein product is CASSSRDRSVDEQFF. The full variable domain, rest sourced from reference TRBV11-2 and TRBJ2-1, is EAGVAQSPRYKIIEKRQSVAFWCNPISGHATLYWYQQILGQGPKLLIQFQNNGVVDDSQLPKDRFSAERLKGVDSTLKIQPAKLEDSAVYLCASSSRDRSVDEQFFGPGTRLTVL.

This clone was seen a single time. The chain couples TRBV15 to TRBJ2-2; the D is unclear. The V end was cut by 0 bases, the J end by 3 bases, with 8 bases between. There are 15 residues in the CDR3. CDR1 and CDR2 (germline): LNHNV, YYDKDF (reference sequence). CDR3 coding DNA: TGTGCCACCAGCAGAGATGTTGGCTACACCGGGGAGCTGTTTTTT. Its protein is CATSRDVGYTGELFF.